This T cell receptor (beta chain) was recovered during a study of metastatic and nonmetastatic thyroid tumors (TCRdb year 2020). Study-wide context: Repertoires from peripheral blood and from tumor or nodule tissue samples of malignant and benign thyroid patients were compared. What the work shows at the level of the full study, not this receptor alone: In both blood and tumor samples, TCR beta diversity was reported to be significantly higher in malignant tumors than in benign nodules.

Before undergoing thyroid surgery, none of the patients had been given any kind of treatment. Patient clinical samples collected from about 2012 to 2018 were retrospectively analysed using T-cell receptor beta sequencing. The sample holds a few counts of this clone. There is no known antigen for this receptor. No much larger clone exists at a distance of one base, and base qualities are not known. Receptor amplification or capture employed PCR. Sequencing relied on an Illumina HiSeq 4000. High-throughput sequencing was used to profile the CDR3 region of the TCR beta-chain in every patient. In the paper's pipeline: Drawing on CDR3 differences between clinicopathological groups, the researchers built a classifier meant to tell apart patients with distant-metastatic papillary thyroid cancer. Repertoire diversity was assessed with the Shannon index, and tumor-blood repertoire similarity with the Morisita-Horn index. TCRdb passed the public sequencing reads through fastp at Q25 and MiXCR, retaining productive beta sequences. These V and J calls rely on TCRdb rather than the paper's analysis. The sample table contains tens of thousands of clones; only one count was recorded for roughly 25% of them. The top ten clones comprise around 10% of the sample.

The CDR3 spans 13 residues, from the cysteine through the phenylalanine. The CDR3 DNA has 39 bases and is translated from base 1. Sequences MGHRA (CDR1) and YSYEKL (CDR2) are obtained from the germline V gene. V gives up 4 bases and J gives up 0 bases, and the segment between their germline ends measures 7 bases. This receptor was identified in a male donor with papillary thyroid cancer or a benign thyroid nodule (not recorded which). Some clones in this sample may be carry-over from other donors' samples. The rearranged segments are TRBV4-1 and TRBJ2-7, with no reliable assignment of the D segment. Sequencing was performed on tumor tissue. In nucleotide form, the sequence is TGCGCCAGCAGCCCCCACAACTCCTACGAGCAGTACTTC. This is translated as CASSPHNSYEQYF.